These T cell receptor beta chains were read from a single sample in a study of T-cell reconstitution after alpha-beta-depleted transplantation in children. Each CDR3 protein gets one entry after TCRdb re-called the PCR reads with MiXCR. The data contain 90,000 to 130,000 distinct CDR3 sequences, 5.5% to 6.5% of them seen just once; the ten biggest clones take up roughly 20%. The source was PBMCs, mostly from graft donor cells, collected 360 days after TCRalphabeta/CD19-depleted stem cell transplant. The receptors shown here come from a male patient between 2 and 15 years old who had a stem cell transplant for acute lymphoblastic leukemia, so the T cells may come from the graft donor. Both conserved end residues are part of each CDR3. The order of the fields is D gene, clone size, J gene, V gene, CDR3 protein, CDR3 DNA. The D gene is left open where the match is weak. A clone size is listed for some rows: how often the clone was seen (once, few, many), or a class if it is expanded.

>-|-|TRBJ2-7|TRBV5-1
CPSSPDRLGEQYF
TGCCCCAGCAGCCCGGACAGACTAGGCGAGCAGTACTTC
>TRBD1|-|TRBJ2-1|TRBV7-2
CASSAPGQGGNEQFF
TGTGCCAGCAGCGCCCCGGGACAGGGGGGCAATGAGCAGTTCTTC
>-|many|TRBJ2-5|TRBV15
CATSRVPQVQETQYF
TGTGCCACCAGCAGAGTCCCCCAGGTCCAAGAGACCCAGTACTTC
>-|many|TRBJ2-7|TRBV12-3/TRBV12-4
CASSFGTASSYEQYF
TGTGCCAGCAGTTTCGGAACAGCCAGCTCCTACGAGCAGTACTTC
>-|few|TRBJ2-2|TRBV6-1
CATRRPFRNTGELFF
TGTGCCACACGACGGCCTTTTCGTAACACCGGGGAGCTGTTTTTT
>-|-|TRBJ2-5|TRBV7-8
CASSLRAGEETQYF
TGTGCCAGCAGCTTACGGGCAGGGGAGGAGACCCAGTACTTC
>TRBD2|many|TRBJ2-2|TRBV6-2/TRBV6-3
CASSYSPSGRKNTGELFF
TGTGCCAGCAGTTACTCCCCTAGCGGGAGGAAGAACACCGGGGAGCTGTTTTTT
>TRBD1|few|TRBJ2-5|TRBV9
CASSVSNRGQGREAQYF
TGTGCCAGCAGCGTGAGCAACCGGGGACAGGGACGAGAGGCCCAGTACTTC
>TRBD2|few|TRBJ2-3|TRBV9
CASNVASSGVQDTQYF
TGTGCCAGCAACGTGGCGTCTAGCGGGGTGCAGGATACGCAGTATTTT
>TRBD2|many|TRBJ2-1|TRBV10-3
CAIRSKAGVGHEQFF
TGTGCCATCCGGTCTAAAGCGGGAGTCGGTCATGAGCAGTTCTTC
>-|-|TRBJ2-7|TRBV19
CASSVSGQPGVYEQYF
TGTGCCAGTAGCGTTAGTGGACAGCCGGGGGTCTACGAGCAGTACTTC
>-|few|TRBJ2-3|TRBV7-9
CASSPHRPTDTQYF
TGTGCCAGCAGCCCCCACCGTCCCACAGATACGCAGTATTTT
>-|few|TRBJ1-2|TRBV20-1
CSAKRLGLGGQVYGYTF
TGCAGTGCTAAACGCCTTGGTCTAGGGGGGCAGGTTTATGGCTACACCTTC
>TRBD2|-|TRBJ2-3|TRBV4-2
CASSQDVAGGSDTQYF
TGTGCCAGCAGCCAAGACGTCGCGGGAGGTTCAGATACGCAGTATTTT
>-|-|TRBJ1-4|TRBV10-3
CAISGVKGDATNEKLFF
TGTGCCATCAGCGGCGTTAAGGGGGATGCAACTAATGAAAAACTGTTTTTT
>-|-|TRBJ2-2|TRBV9
CASSVNTGELFF
TGTGCCAGCAGCGTAAACACCGGGGAGCTGTTTTTT
>TRBD2|few|TRBJ2-7|TRBV20-1
CSARELAGALSYEQYF
TGCAGTGCTAGAGAGTTAGCGGGGGCTCTCTCCTACGAGCAGTACTTC
>-|many|TRBJ1-2|TRBV29-1
CSVAGGGGYGYTF
TGCAGCGTTGCCGGAGGGGGTGGATATGGCTACACCTTC
>-|few|TRBJ2-5|TRBV9
CASSVEGSQETQYF
TGTGCCAGCAGCGTAGAGGGGTCCCAAGAGACCCAGTACTTC
>-|few|TRBJ2-7|TRBV4-3
CASSQDVTGPTYEQYF
TGCGCCAGCAGCCAAGACGTGACAGGTCCTACCTACGAGCAGTACTTC
>-|few|TRBJ2-7|TRBV28
CASSLSGEEEQYF
TGTGCCAGCAGTTTATCGGGGGAGGAGGAGCAGTACTTC
>TRBD2|-|TRBJ2-3|TRBV9
CASSVGGGRGTDTQYF
TGTGCCAGCAGCGTAGGCGGCGGGAGAGGCACAGATACGCAGTATTTT
>TRBD1|few|TRBJ2-4|TRBV28
CASREETGVAKNIQYF
TGTGCCAGCAGGGAAGAGACAGGGGTGGCCAAAAACATTCAGTACTTC
>-|-|TRBJ1-1|TRBV4-1
CASSQEYGKLGTEAFF
TGCGCCAGCAGCCAAGAGTACGGCAAATTAGGGACTGAAGCTTTCTTT
>TRBD2|-|TRBJ2-3|TRBV2
CAICLPGTSGRIGTDTQYF
TGTGCCATCTGCCTCCCGGGGACTAGCGGGAGAATAGGGACAGATACGCAGTATTTT
>TRBD2|many|TRBJ2-2|TRBV28
CASLGLPVRKNTGELFF
TGTGCCAGCTTGGGACTACCAGTCAGGAAGAACACCGGGGAGCTGTTTTTT
>-|many|TRBJ2-1|TRBV10-3
CATTPQTPWMEQFF
TGTGCCACCACCCCACAGACCCCTTGGATGGAGCAGTTCTTC
>TRBD2|-|TRBJ2-5|TRBV28
CASSPPFRERGGETQYF
TGTGCCAGCAGTCCCCCCTTTCGGGAGAGGGGAGGGGAGACCCAGTACTTC
>-|-|TRBJ2-1|TRBV7-6
CASSLEPGHLTDEQFF
TGTGCCAGCAGCTTAGAGCCGGGACACTTAACGGATGAGCAGTTCTTC
>-|-|TRBJ2-3|TRBV6-4
CASSDSGDTDTQYF
TGTGCCAGCAGCGATAGCGGCGACACAGATACGCAGTATTTT
>-|-|TRBJ1-1|TRBV4-3
CASSPWVNTEAFF
TGCGCCAGCAGCCCCTGGGTAAACACTGAAGCTTTCTTT
>-|-|TRBJ2-7|TRBV5-4
CASGSRLISQGWPTYEQYF
TGTGCCAGCGGCTCCCGGCTCATATCACAGGGATGGCCTACCTACGAGCAGTACTTC
>-|few|TRBJ2-7|TRBV4-3
CASRRRRRSEQYF
TGCGCCAGCAGACGTAGGCGGCGGAGCGAGCAGTACTTC
>-|many|TRBJ2-5|TRBV12-5
CASGLLETQYF
TGTGCTAGTGGTTTGTTGGAGACCCAGTACTTC
>-|-|TRBJ1-5|TRBV10-2
CASRAWGGNQPQHF
TGCGCCAGCAGAGCTTGGGGAGGCAATCAGCCCCAGCATTTT
>-|few|TRBJ2-1|TRBV9
CASGAVNEQFF
TGTGCCAGCGGGGCTGTGAATGAGCAGTTCTTC
>-|many|TRBJ2-7|TRBV16
CASSQSEREQYF
TGTGCCAGCAGCCAATCCGAGAGGGAGCAGTACTTC
>TRBD2|-|TRBJ2-3|TRBV12-3/TRBV12-4
CASSFRPSGGTSTDTQYF
TGTGCCAGCAGTTTTAGGCCTAGCGGGGGGACTAGCACAGATACGCAGTATTTT
>TRBD1|many|TRBJ2-7|TRBV11-2
CASSLASGTVSYEQYF
TGTGCCAGCAGCTTAGCCTCCGGGACAGTCTCCTACGAGCAGTACTTC
>-|many|TRBJ2-7|TRBV5-5
CASSLTASYEQYF
TGTGCCAGCAGCTTGACGGCCTCCTACGAGCAGTACTTC
>TRBD1|many|TRBJ1-3|TRBV6-1
CASSGRNRGRGDGNTIYF
TGTGCCAGCAGTGGCCGAAACAGGGGGCGCGGAGATGGAAACACCATATATTTT
>-|few|TRBJ2-7|TRBV2
CASSVQRDEQYF
TGTGCCAGCAGTGTTCAGAGGGACGAGCAGTACTTC
>-|many|TRBJ2-7|TRBV6-5
CASSYSKGVEQYF
TGTGCCAGCAGTTACTCGAAAGGGGTAGAGCAGTACTTC